This note documents a single T cell receptor beta chain sequence. The specificity of this receptor is unknown. The input lacks base qualities; no much larger clone sits a single base away. Set within a cohort of healthcare workers in London, UK, this nested case-control study involved weekly PCR testing of nasopharyngeal swabs along with blood sampling. Healthcare workers were recruited between 23 and 31 March 2020, during the week of the UK lockdown, and were followed weekly for up to about 15 weeks. This sample was taken from a study of early T cells in non-severe SARS-CoV-2 infection (dated by TCRdb to the early 2020s). Context from the whole study: TCR sequencing used bulk RNA from unsorted whole blood, so alpha and beta chains could not be paired. Results the study describes overall, beyond this receptor: VDJdb matching was skewed toward anti-spike CD8 responses and likely underestimated virus-specific expansions, missing private and CD4 specificities.

Looking up the germline V gene (reference sequence) yields CDR1 DFQATT and CDR2 SNEGSKA. The cysteine opens and the phenylalanine closes a CDR3 of 13 amino acids. The entry retains the CDR3 DNA only, 39 bases that are in frame from base 1. V is pared back by 3 bases and J by 0 bases, with 8 bases lying between the germline termini. Library preparation employed 5' RACE. These reads were obtained on a NextSeq 500. In the TCR library protocol, unique molecular identifiers were attached to individual cDNA molecules to correct for PCR bias and sequencing error. Sequencing covered both TCR alpha and beta chains, and within each sample the abundances of alpha and beta sequences were tightly co-correlated. From the authors' description of their analysis: Decombinator V4 was used to annotate the V gene, J gene and CDR3 of the TCR sequences. Expanded TCRs were defined as changing significantly between any two time points under a Poisson model with p below 0.0001. TCR abundances were normalised to the total number of TCRs sequenced in each sample and reported as counts per million. TRAV1-2 paired with TRAJ12, TRAJ20 or TRAJ33 defined MAIT TCRs, while TRAV10 paired with TRAJ18 defined iNKT TCRs. A search of VDJdb, accessed on 1 November 2021, was run for TCRs annotated to CMV, EBV and SARS-CoV-2, with TCRs annotated for multiple antigens excluded. The public sequencing data were trimmed at Q25 with fastp and processed into clonotypes with MiXCR by TCRdb, which kept only in-frame beta chains. CDR3 protein duplicates are merged, each entry listing the most common genes and DNA. The V and J calls, along with clone size, are taken from TCRdb and not from the paper's own processing. The sample contains approximately 77,000 distinct CDR3 sequences, about 5% of them found a single time. The ten largest clones capture under 7.5% of the sample.

The source of this sequence is an adult who was a healthcare worker with PCR-confirmed SARS-CoV-2 infection or an uninfected control (not recorded which). The V gene is TRBV20-1 and the J gene is TRBJ1-2; a weak D assignment points to TRBD1 (5 bases agree). The sample consisted of whole blood, taken at baseline. Here the CDR3 is given as CSARQGANYGYTF. The nucleotide sequence reads TGCAGTGCTAGGCAGGGAGCTAACTATGGCTACACCTTC.